This T cell receptor (beta chain) was profiled in a study of somatic mutations in cytotoxic T cells in rheumatoid arthritis. The CDR3 is 15 residues long. V gave up 1 base and J gave up 6 bases, with 16 bases separating them. Per germline, CDR1 MNHEY and CDR2 SMNVEV (reference sequence). Libraries were prepared by immunoSEQ multiplex PCR; TCRdb keeps only in-frame clonotypes and omits some of them. The sample has about 5,600 clones, approximately 82% seen once. The chain joins TRBV27 to TRBJ2-7; tentatively, D is TRBD1 or TRBD2 (5 bases each). The TCR was taken from an adult with rheumatoid arthritis. The sample consisted of CD8+ T cells sorted from blood. CDR3 nucleotides: TGTGCCAGCAGTTTATTGGGTGGGGCTCGGGGCGAGCAGTACTTC. This translates into CASSLLGGARGEQYF.